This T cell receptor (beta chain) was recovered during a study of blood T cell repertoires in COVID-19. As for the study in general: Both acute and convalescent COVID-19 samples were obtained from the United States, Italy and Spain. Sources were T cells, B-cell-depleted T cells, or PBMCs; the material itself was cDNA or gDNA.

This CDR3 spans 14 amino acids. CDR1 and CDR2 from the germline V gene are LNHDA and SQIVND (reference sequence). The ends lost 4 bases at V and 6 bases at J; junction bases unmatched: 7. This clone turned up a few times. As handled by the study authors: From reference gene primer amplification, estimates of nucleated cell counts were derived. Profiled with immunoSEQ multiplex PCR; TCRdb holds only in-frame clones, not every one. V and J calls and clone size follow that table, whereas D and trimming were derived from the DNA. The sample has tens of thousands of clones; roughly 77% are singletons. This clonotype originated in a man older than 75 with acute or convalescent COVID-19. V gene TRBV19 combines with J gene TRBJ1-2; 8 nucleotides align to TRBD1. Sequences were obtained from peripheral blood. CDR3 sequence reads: CASSRQGAPDGYTF. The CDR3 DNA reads TGTGCCAGTAGTAGGCAGGGGGCGCCGGATGGCTACACCTTC. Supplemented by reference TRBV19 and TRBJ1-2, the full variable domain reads DGGITQSPKYLFRKEGQNVTLSCEQNLNHDAMYWYRQDPGQGLRLIYYSQIVNDFQKGDIAEGYSVSREKKESFPLTVTSAQKNPTAFYLCASSRQGAPDGYTFGSGTRLTVV.